Listed here are 9 T cell receptor beta chains from one sample, sequenced in a study of neoadjuvant nivolumab and ipilimumab in lung cancer. The method was immunoSEQ multiplex PCR; TCRdb's version includes in-frame clones alone and lacks a portion of them. The table records 40,000 to 60,000 clones, about 89% of them present only once. This sample comprised blood, obtained before neoadjuvant nivolumab, alone or with ipilimumab. These receptors were obtained from an adult with non-small cell lung cancer. Some clones in this sample may be carry-over from other donors' samples.

V usage is TRBV6-4 and J usage is TRBJ2-5; 7 positions match TRBD2. J gave up 5 bases and V 0 bases, and 9 bases lay outside the gene matches. The CDR3 is made up of 16 amino acids. CDR1 is MRHNA and CDR2 is SNTAGT in the germline V gene. The CDR3 DNA is TGTGCCAGCAGTGACTCTGCTAGCGGATCCTTGGAGACCCAGTACTTC. This codes for CASSDSASGSLETQYF.

The chain couples TRBV20-1 to TRBJ1-2, with 8 bases lining up with TRBD1. Looked up from germline, CDR1 is DFQATT and CDR2 is SNEGSKA (reference sequence). The CDR3 totals 11 residues. The J segment lost 8 bases and the V segment lost 4 bases, leaving 3 bases of the junction unmatched. The CDR3 loop reads CSATAGGGYTF. The CDR3 DNA is TGCAGTGCTACCGCAGGGGGCGGCTACACCTTC.

The chain uses TRBV2 and TRBJ2-7; 10 nucleotides match TRBD1. CDR1 is SNHLY and CDR2 is FYNNEI in the germline V gene. There are 16 residues in the CDR3. J gave up 3 bases and V 0 bases, and 5 bases lay outside the gene matches. This CDR3 reads CASSEALGTGVYEQYF. CDR3 nucleotide sequence: TGTGCCAGCAGTGAAGCGCTAGGGACAGGGGTCTACGAGCAGTACTTC.

The genes are TRBV7-3 and TRBJ1-1; 9 bases are shared with TRBD1. The length of the CDR3 is 13 residues. CDR1 SGHTA and CDR2 FQGTGA come from the germline V gene. Unmatched junction bases numbered 4, after V lost 5 bases and J lost 6 bases. The CDR3 region is CASSRDRAAEAFF. The CDR3 DNA sequence: TGTGCCAGCAGCCGGGACAGGGCCGCTGAAGCTTTCTTT. The variable domain in full, completed from reference TRBV7-3 and TRBJ1-1, reads GAGVSQTPSNKVTEKGKYVELRCDPISGHTALYWYRQSLGQGPEFLIYFQGTGAADDSGLPNDRFFAVRPEGSVSTLKIQRTERGDSAVYLCASSRDRAAEAFFGQGTRLTVV.

The V and J genes are TRBV10-1 and TRBJ2-3; 14 bases are a match to TRBD2. Trimming cost V 6 bases and J 5 bases; bases outside gene matches: 4. The length of the CDR3 is 15 residues. Germline V gene lookup returns CDR1 WNHNN and CDR2 SYGVQD (reference sequence). Written as DNA, the CDR3 is TGCGCCAGCAGGGGACTAGCGGGAGTAGGAGATACGCAGTATTTT. Residues: CASRGLAGVGDTQYF.

This chain joins TRBV5-6 and TRBJ1-3; D is perhaps TRBD1 (5 bases). Germline V gives CDR1 SGHDT, CDR2 YYEEEE. The CDR3 has 15 amino acids. V lost 0 bases, J lost 2 bases, and 9 bases lay in between. The CDR3 sequence: CASSLGGDPGNTIYF. CDR3 DNA sequence: TGTGCCAGCAGCTTGGGCGGGGACCCTGGAAACACCATATATTTT.

This rearrangement joins TRBV7-8 to TRBJ1-5, with D uncertain. Germline V gene data show CDR1 as SGHVS and CDR2 as FQNEAQ. V dropped 0 bases and J dropped 4 bases, with 4 bases sitting between them. The length of the CDR3 is 13 residues. CDR3 sequence (DNA): TGTGCCAGCAGCTTAGCTGAGAATCAGCCCCAGCATTTT. Its protein product is CASSLAENQPQHF.

This chain joins TRBV18 and TRBJ2-5, with TRBD2 matching over 9 bases. V shed 5 bases and J 5 bases; nucleotides not matched to a gene: 9. This CDR3 comprises 15 residues. Germline values: CDR1 KGHSH, CDR2 LQKENI. For the CDR3, the DNA is TGTGCCAGCTCAGAGAGCGGAGCGGGAGGTGAGACCCAGTACTTC. This sequence encodes CASSESGAGGETQYF.

The gene calls are TRBV7-6 and TRBJ2-1; D tentatively fits TRBD1 or TRBD2 (5 bases each). Trimming cost V 2 bases and J 0 bases, with 11 bases left between them. Germline V gene data show CDR1 as SGHVS and CDR2 as FNYEAQ. CDR3 length: 16 residues. The CDR3 protein is CASSLLAGTSYNEQFF. The CDR3 region has the DNA TGTGCCAGCAGCTTATTAGCCGGGACCTCCTACAATGAGCAGTTCTTC.